This T cell receptor beta chain appears in the sequencing data of a study of T cells in Graves' hyperthyroidism and ophthalmopathy. From RNA transcripts, TCR beta CDR3 regions were amplified. First-round RT-PCR targeting the TCR CDR3 was performed with the HTBI primer set. TCRdb reprocessed the multiplex PCR reads with MiXCR, giving one entry per CDR3 protein. The top ten clones hold around 8.1% of a sample with approximately 700,000 distinct CDR3 sequences, about a sixth of them seen once. The CDR3 runs to 16 residues. V was pared by 3 bases and J by 6 bases, with 8 bases of the junction left unmatched. Germline CDR1 and CDR2: KGHDR and SFDVKD.

This sequence originates from a man between 18 and 35 years old with Graves' hyperthyroidism. The material sequenced was blood. The rearrangement uses TRBV24-1 and TRBJ2-1, with 9 bases lining up with TRBD1. CDR3 coding DNA: TGTGCCACCAGTGATACCCGACAGGGGGTCGTCAATGAGCAGTTCTTC. It codes for CATSDTRQGVVNEQFF.